The next 22 T cell receptor beta chains were all read from a single sample in a study of T-cell reconstitution after alpha-beta-depleted transplantation in children (dated by TCRdb to the mid-2010s). The intended sense of this specimen's treatment or condition label: allogeneic hematopoietic cell transplantation with graft depleted of TCRalphabeta T cells and CD19 B cells. The library was produced with PCR. Reads for this sample came from an Illumina HiSeq 2500. To normalize quantification of the TCRbeta repertoire, the TCR libraries were built with molecular barcoding that relied on unique molecular identifiers. The public sequencing data were trimmed at Q25 with fastp and processed into clonotypes with MiXCR by TCRdb, which kept only in-frame beta chains. Rows are combined by CDR3 protein, so each entry shows the most common genes and DNA. For this sample the table gives under 300,000 distinct CDR3 sequences, of which roughly 10% were detected only once. Roughly a quarter of the sample rests with the top ten.

The starting material was peripheral blood, obtained 180 days after TCRalphabeta/CD19-depleted stem cell transplant. These receptors were obtained from a male patient aged 2-15 years who had a stem cell transplant for chronic granulomatous disease, so the T cells may come from the graft donor.

This clonotype showed up many times. The rearrangement uses TRBV4-1 and TRBJ2-1, with D perhaps matching TRBD2 (6 bases). This CDR3 is built from 15 residues. CDR1 and CDR2 from the germline V gene are MGHRA and YSYEKL. With 3 bases removed from V and 2 bases from J, the gap between germline ends came to 11 bases. The DNA of the CDR3 is TGCGCCAGCAGCCAGGTACGACTAGCCTACAATGAGCAGTTCTTC. Protein: CASSQVRLAYNEQFF.

This clonotype was detected once. The chain uses TRBV7-6 and TRBJ2-7, with 8 bases that match TRBD2. Unmatched junction bases numbered 6, after V lost 4 bases and J lost 4 bases. Looked up from germline, CDR1 is SGHVS and CDR2 is FNYEAQ. There are 14 residues in the CDR3. The CDR3 protein is CASSYEAGEYEQYF. The CDR3 region has the DNA TGTGCCAGCAGCTACGAAGCGGGAGAATACGAGCAGTACTTC. The full variable domain, its missing parts supplied by reference TRBV7-6 and TRBJ2-7, is GAGVSQSPRYKVTKRGQDVALRCDPISGHVSLYWYRQALGQGPEFLTYFNYEAQQDKSGLPNDRFSAERPEGSISTLTIQRTEQRDSAMYRCASSYEAGEYEQYFGPGTRLTVT.

At least ten counts were recorded for this clonotype. The chain combines TRBV5-6 with TRBJ2-3, with 8 bases fitting TRBD1. V gave up 4 bases and J gave up 6 bases; unmatched junction bases: 13. There are 16 residues in the CDR3. The germline CDR1 and CDR2 sequences are SGHDT and YYEEEE. The CDR3 bases are TGTGCCAGCAGCCTAGGCAGGGGGCTGAGGGCGGATACGCAGTATTTT. This sequence encodes CASSLGRGLRADTQYF.

The chain has TRBV6-1 and TRBJ2-7; D ambiguous. The CDR3 length is 13 residues. V gave up 4 bases and J gave up 3 bases, with 10 bases separating them. The germline V gene encodes CDR1 MNHNS and CDR2 SASEGT. The DNA for the CDR3 is TGTGCCAGCAGTGTGGCTTCCTACTACGAGCAGTACTTC. Protein: CASSVASYYEQYF.

This clonotype showed up many times. The chain recombines TRBV7-2 with TRBJ2-6; 12 bases match TRBD2. The trim removed 7 bases at V and 4 bases at J, leaving 8 bases unmatched. CDR3 length: 17 residues. Germline CDR1 reads SGHTA; CDR2 reads FQGNSA. CDR3 in amino acids: CASIEGLAGRGANVLTF. In nucleotides, the CDR3 is TGTGCCAGCATCGAAGGACTAGCGGGGAGAGGGGCCAACGTCCTGACTTTC.

Many counts were recorded for this clonotype. The V and J genes are TRBV20-1 and TRBJ2-7; 10 bases line up with TRBD2. The CDR3 spans 17 residues. The ends lost 2 bases at V and 2 bases at J; junction bases unmatched: 12. Germline assignment: CDR1 DFQATT and CDR2 SNEGSKA (reference sequence). Written as DNA, the CDR3 is TGCAGTGCTAGAAGACCTTCCGGGACTAGCGCAACCTACGAGCAGTACTTC. The encoded protein is CSARRPSGTSATYEQYF.

This clonotype was seen at least ten times. The chain employs TRBV12-3 or TRBV12-4 and TRBJ2-7; 8 bases line up with TRBD1. V shed 5 bases and J 3 bases; nucleotides not matched to a gene: 0. The CDR3 consists of 12 residues. DNA of the CDR3: TGTGCCAGCAGTGGACAGGGCTACGAGCAGTACTTC. It yields the protein CASSGQGYEQYF.

The table lists this clonotype with many counts. The chain combines TRBV14 with TRBJ2-7; 12 bases are a match to TRBD2. J lost 4 bases, V lost 2 bases, and 3 bases had no gene match. This CDR3 contains 15 residues. The germline V gene encodes CDR1 SGHDN and CDR2 FVKESK. CDR3 sequence (DNA): TGTGCCAGCAGCCAAAGACTAGCGGGAGTATACGAGCAGTACTTC. Its translation: CASSQRLAGVYEQYF.

This clonotype appeared many times. The chain recombines TRBV10-3 with TRBJ2-1; D is unresolved. Per germline, CDR1 ENHRY and CDR2 SYGVKD. V shed 0 bases and J shed 9 bases, with 6 bases lying between them. The length of the CDR3 is 12 residues. The CDR3 region is CAISESMFEQFF. CDR3 DNA sequence: TGTGCCATCAGTGAGTCGATGTTTGAGCAGTTCTTC.

Regarding this clonotype: This may stem from a read error, because a much larger clone lies one nucleotide away. The V and J genes are TRBV5-6 and TRBJ2-7; TRBD2 aligns across 11 bases. The CDR3 has 18 amino acids. V shed 1 base, J shed 3 bases, and the junction held 12 bases outside the gene matches. Germline CDR1 SGHDT, CDR2 YYEEEE. This CDR3 reads CASSLRGSASGRNYEQYF. As DNA, the CDR3 is TGTGCCAGCAGCTTGAGAGGATCGGCTAGCGGGAGGAACTACGAGCAGTACTTC. The full variable domain, completed using reference TRBV5-6 and TRBJ2-7, is DAGVTQSPTHLIKTRGQQVTLRCSPKSGHDTVSWYQQALGQGPQFIFQYYEEEERQRGNFPDRFSGHQFPNYSSELNVNALLLGDSALYLCASSLRGSASGRNYEQYFGPGTRLTVT.

This chain's CDR3 is CASRGPARGYGYTF. The CDR3 nucleotides read TGTGCCAGTAGGGGACCAGCTCGAGGCTATGGCTACACCTTC. The chain has TRBV19 and TRBJ1-2, with D maybe TRBD1 (5 bases). CDR1 is LNHDA, CDR2 SQIVND, per germline (reference sequence). V lost 6 bases, J lost 4 bases, and 15 bases lay in between. This CDR3 contains 14 residues.

This clonotype was observed at least ten times. The genes are TRBV29-1 and TRBJ2-3; D is possibly TRBD1 (6 bases). Germline CDR1 is SQVTM and CDR2 is ANQGSEA. The CDR3 contains 14 residues. Trimming stripped 7 bases from V and 5 bases from J, with 19 bases between. The CDR3 nucleotides are TGCAGCGGTGGGCTGCGGTTAGGGGGAGATACGCAGTATTTT. The encoded protein is CSGGLRLGGDTQYF.

This clonotype was seen ten or more times. The gene calls are TRBV20-1 and TRBJ2-2, with D unclear. Per the germline V gene, CDR1 is DFQATT and CDR2 is SNEGSKA (reference sequence). Trimming shortened V by 4 bases and J by 4 bases, and 16 bases separated the two germline ends. The CDR3 contains 15 residues. The CDR3 sequence: CSAISARGSTGELFF. The CDR3 region has the DNA TGCAGTGCTATCTCGGCCCGAGGTAGCACCGGGGAGCTGTTTTTT.

Concerning this clonotype itself: This clone may be a read error of a much larger clone one base away. This chain connects TRBV29-1 to TRBJ2-7; D not certain. Trimming removed 2 bases at V and 1 base at J, with 21 bases between. The CDR3 consists of 17 residues. The germline V gene has CDR1 SQVTM and CDR2 ANQGSEA. This CDR3 reads CSVECTFGFGSSYEQYF. In nucleotides, the CDR3 is TGCAGCGTTGAATGCACCTTTGGGTTCGGTAGTTCCTACGAGCAGTACTTC.

This clonotype was observed a few times. The rearrangement uses TRBV2 and TRBJ2-6, with 7 nucleotides matching TRBD1. Germline V lookup: CDR1 SNHLY, CDR2 FYNNEI. Germline trimming cut 3 bases from V and 4 bases from J; bases unmatched to any gene: 12. This CDR3 has 18 amino acids. As DNA, the CDR3 is TGTGCCAGCAGTGAGTTGACAGGGCCCTGGGGGGGGGCCAACGTCCTGACTTTC. Its translation is CASSELTGPWGGANVLTF.

On this clonotype: A much larger clone differs from this one at a single base, so this may be a read error. V and J are TRBV5-5 and TRBJ2-7; TRBD2 aligns across 10 bases. Germline CDR1 is SGHKS and CDR2 is YYEKEE (reference sequence). This CDR3 spans 15 amino acids. CDR3 amino acids: CASSFGLADSCEQYF. For the CDR3, the DNA is TGTGCCAGCAGCTTCGGACTAGCGGACTCCTGCGAGCAGTACTTC.

This clonotype was detected ten times or more. This sequence joins TRBV29-1 and TRBJ2-7; perhaps TRBD2 as D (5 bases). The CDR3 is made up of 13 amino acids. V was shortened by 4 bases and J by 3 bases, with 13 bases between the two germline ends. Germline V lookup: CDR1 SQVTM, CDR2 ANQGSEA. In nucleotides, the CDR3 is TGCAGCGTTGTTGATGAGGGATTCTACGAGCAGTACTTC. Its translation: CSVVDEGFYEQYF.

The V call is TRBV18, the J call TRBJ2-3; no firm D call. The CDR3 is 13 amino acids. CDR1 is KGHSH, CDR2 LQKENI, per germline. The V gene lost 0 bases and the J gene lost 4 bases, with 5 bases spanning the gap. CDR3 region: CASSPPAADTQYF. CDR3 in DNA: TGTGCCAGCTCACCACCGGCTGCAGATACGCAGTATTTT. Together with reference TRBV18 and TRBJ2-3, the CDR3 gives the full variable domain: NAGVMQNPRHLVRRRGQEARLRCSPMKGHSHVYWYRQLPEEGLKFMVYLQKENIIDESGMPKERFSAEFPKEGPSILRIQQVVRGDSAAYFCASSPPAADTQYFGPGTRLTVL.

This clonotype was observed at least ten times. The chain has TRBV20-1 and TRBJ2-7; D gene ambiguous. The CDR3 has 13 amino acids. CDR1 DFQATT and CDR2 SNEGSKA come from the germline V gene (reference sequence). The V end lost 0 bases, the J end lost 2 bases, and 8 bases lay between the germline ends. The CDR3 loop reads CSARDWATYEQYF. The DNA for the CDR3 is TGCAGTGCTAGAGATTGGGCCACCTACGAGCAGTACTTC.

At least ten counts were recorded for this clonotype. The J gene is TRBJ2-3, the V gene TRBV6-1; no clear D gene. Germline CDR1 is MNHNS and CDR2 is SASEGT. This CDR3 region has 13 residues. V was shortened by 8 bases and J by 4 bases, with 13 bases between the two germline ends. In nucleotides, the CDR3 is TGTGCCAGCCGGAAAGGGCTCGCAGATACGCAGTATTTT. It encodes CASRKGLADTQYF.

This clonotype has only one observation. V and J are TRBV7-9 and TRBJ2-7; the D gene is possibly TRBD1 (5 bases). Looked up from germline, CDR1 is SEHNR and CDR2 is FQNEAQ (reference sequence). V gave up 3 bases and J gave up 0 bases, with 9 bases separating them. The CDR3 contains 14 residues. The CDR3 sequence is CASSFVDSSYEQYF. The CDR3 DNA reads TGTGCCAGCAGCTTTGTTGACAGCTCCTACGAGCAGTACTTC.

Of note for this clonotype: This could be a read error, since a much larger clone is one nucleotide away. The chain is built from TRBV28 and TRBJ1-6, with unresolved D. The germline gives CDR1 MDHEN, CDR2 SYDVKM. The CDR3 totals 15 residues. CDR3 DNA: TGTGCCAGCAGCCCTATACCCTCGTATAATTCACGCCTCCACTTT. Amino acid sequence: CASSPIPSYNSRLHF.